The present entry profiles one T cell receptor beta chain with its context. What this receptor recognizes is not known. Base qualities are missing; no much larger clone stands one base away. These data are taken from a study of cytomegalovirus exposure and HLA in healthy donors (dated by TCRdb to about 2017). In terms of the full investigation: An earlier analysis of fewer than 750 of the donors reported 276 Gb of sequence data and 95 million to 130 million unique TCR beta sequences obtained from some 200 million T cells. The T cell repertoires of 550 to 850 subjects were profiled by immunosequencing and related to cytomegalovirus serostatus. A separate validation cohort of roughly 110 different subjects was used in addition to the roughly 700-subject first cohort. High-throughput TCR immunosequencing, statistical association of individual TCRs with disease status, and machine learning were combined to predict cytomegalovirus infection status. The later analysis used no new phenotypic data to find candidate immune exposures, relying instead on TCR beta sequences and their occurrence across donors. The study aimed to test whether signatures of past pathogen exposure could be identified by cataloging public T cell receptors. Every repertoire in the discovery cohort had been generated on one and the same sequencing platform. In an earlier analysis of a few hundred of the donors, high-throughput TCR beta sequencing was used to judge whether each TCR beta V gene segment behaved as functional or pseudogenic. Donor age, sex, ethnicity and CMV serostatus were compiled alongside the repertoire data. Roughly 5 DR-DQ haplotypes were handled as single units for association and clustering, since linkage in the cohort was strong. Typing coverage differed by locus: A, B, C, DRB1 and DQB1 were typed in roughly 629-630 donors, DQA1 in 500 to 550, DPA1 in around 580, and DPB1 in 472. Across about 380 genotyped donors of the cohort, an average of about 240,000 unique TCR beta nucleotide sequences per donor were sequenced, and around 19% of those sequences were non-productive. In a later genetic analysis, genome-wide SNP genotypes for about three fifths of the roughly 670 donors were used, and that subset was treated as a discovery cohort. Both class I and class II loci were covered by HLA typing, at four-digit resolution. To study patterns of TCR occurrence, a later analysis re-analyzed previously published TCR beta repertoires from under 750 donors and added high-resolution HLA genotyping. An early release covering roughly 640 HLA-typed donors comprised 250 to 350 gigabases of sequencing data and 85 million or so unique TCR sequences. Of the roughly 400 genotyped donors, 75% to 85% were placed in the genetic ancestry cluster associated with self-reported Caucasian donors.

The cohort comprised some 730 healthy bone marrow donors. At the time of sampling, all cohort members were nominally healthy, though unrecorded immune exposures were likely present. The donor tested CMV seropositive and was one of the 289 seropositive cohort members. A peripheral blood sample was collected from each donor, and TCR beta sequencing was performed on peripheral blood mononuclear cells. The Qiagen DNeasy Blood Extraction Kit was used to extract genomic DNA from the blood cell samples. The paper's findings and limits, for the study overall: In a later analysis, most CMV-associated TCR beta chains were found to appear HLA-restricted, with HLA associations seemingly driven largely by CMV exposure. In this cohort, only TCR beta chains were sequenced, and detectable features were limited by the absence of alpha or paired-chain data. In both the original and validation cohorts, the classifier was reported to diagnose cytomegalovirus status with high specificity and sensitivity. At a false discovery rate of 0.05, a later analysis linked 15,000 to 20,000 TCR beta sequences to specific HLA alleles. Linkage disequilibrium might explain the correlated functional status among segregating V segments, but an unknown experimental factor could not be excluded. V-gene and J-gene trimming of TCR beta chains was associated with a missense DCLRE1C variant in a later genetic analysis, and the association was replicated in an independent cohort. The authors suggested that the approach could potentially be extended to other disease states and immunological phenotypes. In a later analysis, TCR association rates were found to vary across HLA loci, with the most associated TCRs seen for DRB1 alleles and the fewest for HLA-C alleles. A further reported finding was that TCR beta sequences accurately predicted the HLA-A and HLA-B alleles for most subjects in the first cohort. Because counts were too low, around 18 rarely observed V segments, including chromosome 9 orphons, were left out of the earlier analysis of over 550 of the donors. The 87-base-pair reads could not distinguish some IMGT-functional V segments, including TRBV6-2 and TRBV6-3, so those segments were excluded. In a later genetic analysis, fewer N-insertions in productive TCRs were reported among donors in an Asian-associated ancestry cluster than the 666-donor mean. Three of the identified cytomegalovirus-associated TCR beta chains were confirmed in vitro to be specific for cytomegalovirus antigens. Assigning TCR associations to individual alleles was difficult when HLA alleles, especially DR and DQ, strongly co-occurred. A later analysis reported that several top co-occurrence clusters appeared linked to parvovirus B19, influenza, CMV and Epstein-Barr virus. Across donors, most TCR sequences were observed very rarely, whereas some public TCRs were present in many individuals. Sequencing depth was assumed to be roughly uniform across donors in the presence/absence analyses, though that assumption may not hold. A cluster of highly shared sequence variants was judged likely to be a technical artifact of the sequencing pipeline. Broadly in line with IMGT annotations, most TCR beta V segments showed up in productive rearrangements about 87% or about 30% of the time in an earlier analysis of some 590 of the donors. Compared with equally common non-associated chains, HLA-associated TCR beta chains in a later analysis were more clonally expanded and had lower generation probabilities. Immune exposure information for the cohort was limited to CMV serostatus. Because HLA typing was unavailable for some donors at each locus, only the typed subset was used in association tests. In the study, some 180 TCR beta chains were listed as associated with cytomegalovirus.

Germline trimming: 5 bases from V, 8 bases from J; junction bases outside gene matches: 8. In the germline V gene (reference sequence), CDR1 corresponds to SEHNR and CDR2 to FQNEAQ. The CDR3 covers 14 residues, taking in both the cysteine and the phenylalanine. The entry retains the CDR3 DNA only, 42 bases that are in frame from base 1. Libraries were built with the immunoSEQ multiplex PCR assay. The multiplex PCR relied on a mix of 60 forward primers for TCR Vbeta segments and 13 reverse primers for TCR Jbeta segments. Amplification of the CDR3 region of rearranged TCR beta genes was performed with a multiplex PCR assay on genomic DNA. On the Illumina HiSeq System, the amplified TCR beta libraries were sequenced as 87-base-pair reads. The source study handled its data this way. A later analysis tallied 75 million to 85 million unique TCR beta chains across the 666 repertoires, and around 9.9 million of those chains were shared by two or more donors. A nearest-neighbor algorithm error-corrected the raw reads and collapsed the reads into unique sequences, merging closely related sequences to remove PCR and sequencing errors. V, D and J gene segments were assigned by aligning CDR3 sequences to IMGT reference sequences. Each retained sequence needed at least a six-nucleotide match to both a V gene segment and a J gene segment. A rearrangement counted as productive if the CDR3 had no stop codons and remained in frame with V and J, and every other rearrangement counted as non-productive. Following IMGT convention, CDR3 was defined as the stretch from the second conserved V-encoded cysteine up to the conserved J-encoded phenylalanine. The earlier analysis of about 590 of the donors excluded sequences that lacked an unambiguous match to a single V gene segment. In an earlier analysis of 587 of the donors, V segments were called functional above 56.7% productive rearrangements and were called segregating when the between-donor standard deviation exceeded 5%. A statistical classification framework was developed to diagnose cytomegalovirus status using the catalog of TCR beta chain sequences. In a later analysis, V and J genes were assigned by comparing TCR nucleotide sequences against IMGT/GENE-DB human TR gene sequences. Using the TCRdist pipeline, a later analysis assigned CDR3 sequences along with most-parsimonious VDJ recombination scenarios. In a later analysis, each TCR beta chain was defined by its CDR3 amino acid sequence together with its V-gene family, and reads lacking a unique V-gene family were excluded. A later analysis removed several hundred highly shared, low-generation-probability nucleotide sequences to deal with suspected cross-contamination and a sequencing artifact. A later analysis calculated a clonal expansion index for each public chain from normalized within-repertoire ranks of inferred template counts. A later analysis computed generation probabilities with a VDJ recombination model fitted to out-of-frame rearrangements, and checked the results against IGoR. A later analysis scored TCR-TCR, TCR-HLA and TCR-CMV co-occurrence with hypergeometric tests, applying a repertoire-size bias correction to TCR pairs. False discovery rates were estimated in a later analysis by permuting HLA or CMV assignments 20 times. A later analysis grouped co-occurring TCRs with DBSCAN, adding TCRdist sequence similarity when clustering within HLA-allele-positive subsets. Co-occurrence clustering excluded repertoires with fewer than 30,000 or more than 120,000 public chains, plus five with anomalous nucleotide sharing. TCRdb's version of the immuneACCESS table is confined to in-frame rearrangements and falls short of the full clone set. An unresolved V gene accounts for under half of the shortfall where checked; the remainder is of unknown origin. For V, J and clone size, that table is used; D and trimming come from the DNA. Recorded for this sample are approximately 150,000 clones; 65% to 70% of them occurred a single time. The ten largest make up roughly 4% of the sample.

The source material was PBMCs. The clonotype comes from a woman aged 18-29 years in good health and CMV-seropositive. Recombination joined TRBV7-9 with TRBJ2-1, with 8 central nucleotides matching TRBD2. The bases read TGTGCCAGCAGCCCACTAGCGGTAGCGGATGAGCAGTTCTTC. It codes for CASSPLAVADEQFF.